This TCR beta chain appears in the sequencing data of a study of T cell changes during pregnancy in multiple sclerosis. Some clones are missing from TCRdb's copy, which holds only in-frame ones; the method was immunoSEQ multiplex PCR. The sample lists 60,000 to 85,000 clones, roughly 92% occurring once. Germline CDR1 and CDR2: MDHEN and SYDVKM. The CDR3 is 14 amino acids. The V and J ends lost 6 bases and 6 bases, in that order; junction bases with no gene match: 6. The source material was peripheral blood, sampled after pregnancy. The rearrangement links TRBV28 to TRBJ2-7; 12 bases agree with TRBD1. This receptor was obtained from a female donor in good health, enrolled as a control in a pregnancy study. CDR3 nucleotides: TGTGCCAGCAGAAAAGGGACAGGGGGCTCCGAGCAGTACTTC. It encodes CASRKGTGGSEQYF.